Only one count was recorded for the clone carrying this T cell receptor beta chain. Antigen specificity is unknown. The germline V and J ends were trimmed by 2 bases and 12 bases, with 20 bases remaining between them. CDR3 length: 15 amino acids. Per germline, CDR1 SNHLY and CDR2 FYNNEI. The sample belongs to a study of cytomegalovirus exposure and HLA in healthy donors. In the study overall: Unique TCRs numbering approximately 81 million, obtained from HLA-typed donors, made up an early data release.

Study findings and constraints: Most TCR beta V segments were productive about 90% or about 30% of the time in an earlier analysis. Some highly shared sequence variants likely arose as a pipeline artifact.

PCR amplification relied on 60 Vbeta primers (plus 13 Jbeta primers). TCRdb's table, derived via immunoSEQ multiplex PCR, lists solely in-frame clones and lacks some. The data contain approximately 110,000 clones, about 70% of them singletons. This sequence originates from a man aged 50 to 59 in good health and CMV-seropositive. This chain uses TRBV2 with TRBJ2-4; D is possibly TRBD1 (5 bases). Input material: PBMCs. The CDR3 bases are TGTGCCAGCAGTGAAATGCAGGGAAGATCAAGCAGTCAGTACTTC. Its translation: CASSEMQGRSSSQYF.